A single sample gave rise to the 27 T cell receptor beta chains below, sequenced in a study of siplizumab effects on memory and regulatory T cells (dated by TCRdb to 2018 to 2020). Library preparation was by the immunoSEQ multiplex PCR assay. Entries here come from immuneACCESS through TCRdb and include only in-frame sequences with V and J called. Some clones fail to appear in such tables; in the studies checked, an unresolved V gene covers under half of the shortfall, and the cause of the remainder is unknown. The sample table lists 90,000 to 110,000 clones, 92% of them with a count of one. The ten most abundant clones make up approximately 0.75% of the sample. The sequencing input was Tregs sorted from blood. The receptors were gathered from a human donor in good health.

This sequence joins TRBV6-5 and TRBJ1-1; D is uncertain. Deletions cut 7 bases from V and 4 bases from J, with 10 bases between. CDR3 length: 12 amino acids. CDR1 is MNHEY, CDR2 SVGAGI, per germline. The CDR3: CASTAGGTEAFF. The CDR3 region has the DNA TGTGCCAGCACGGCGGGTGGCACTGAAGCTTTCTTT.

CDR3 protein: CASSWDRAETQYF. CDR3 DNA sequence: TGCGCCAGCAGCTGGGACAGGGCGGAGACCCAGTACTTC. The V gene is TRBV5-1, the J gene TRBJ2-5, with 9 bases matching TRBD1. The CDR3 runs 13 residues. Unmatched junction bases numbered 2, after V lost 3 bases and J lost 5 bases. Germline CDR1 and CDR2: SGHRS and YFSETQ.

This clone was seen more than once but under ten times. The genes are TRBV10-3 and TRBJ2-7; 11 bases line up with TRBD1. This CDR3 region has 17 residues. V shed 6 bases, J shed 7 bases, and the junction held 17 bases outside the gene matches. Germline V gene lookup returns CDR1 ENHRY and CDR2 SYGVKD. The CDR3 region has the DNA TGTGCCATCAGAAAGGACCTTACCGGGACAGGGGGTTCAGAGCAGTACTTC. This gives the protein CAIRKDLTGTGGSEQYF.

V and J are TRBV11-1 and TRBJ2-3; D call uncertain. The CDR3 extends over 12 amino acids. Trimming removed 4 bases at V and 2 bases at J, with 4 bases between. CDR1 and CDR2 from the germline V gene are SGHAT and FQDESV (reference sequence). CDR3 nucleotides: TGTGCCAGCAGCTCCGACACAGATACGCAGTATTTT. It encodes CASSSDTDTQYF.

A word on this clone: Sequence at one end of the junction differs from germline and may be a read error. CDR3 in amino acids: CASSIAYEQYF. CDR3 sequence (DNA): TGTGCCAGCAGCATAGCGTACGAGCAGTACTTC. The chain couples TRBV7-9 to TRBJ2-7; weak D call: TRBD2 (5 bases). This CDR3 is 11 amino acids long. Germline V lookup: CDR1 SEHNR, CDR2 FQNEAQ (reference sequence).

The V gene is TRBV2, the J gene TRBJ2-3; 7 bases match TRBD2. Germline-derived CDR1 and CDR2 are SNHLY and FYNNEI. This CDR3 comprises 15 residues. The V gene end was trimmed by 0 bases and the J gene end by 2 bases; junction bases not matched to a gene: 2. The CDR3 nucleotides are TGTGCCAGCAGTGAAGCGGGGGGGTACACAGATACGCAGTATTTT. This gives the protein CASSEAGGYTDTQYF.

The chain combines TRBV18 with TRBJ2-5; perhaps TRBD2 as D (5 bases). Trimming took off 4 bases at V and 5 bases at J, with 14 bases between the two ends. Germline V gives CDR1 KGHSH, CDR2 LQKENI. The CDR3 runs 14 residues. The CDR3 sequence: CASSRSGSEETQYF. CDR3 bases: TGTGCCAGCTCACGGAGCGGAAGCGAGGAGACCCAGTACTTC. The full variable domain, rest sourced from reference TRBV18 and TRBJ2-5, is NAGVMQNPRHLVRRRGQEARLRCSPMKGHSHVYWYRQLPEEGLKFMVYLQKENIIDESGMPKERFSAEFPKEGPSILRIQQVVRGDSAAYFCASSRSGSEETQYFGPGTRLLVL.

This chain links TRBV5-1 with TRBJ2-1; possible D gene TRBD2, 6 bases. CDR1 is SGHRS and CDR2 is YFSETQ in the germline V gene. With 4 bases removed from V and 7 bases from J, the gap between germline ends came to 15 bases. This CDR3 contains 14 residues. The CDR3 sequence is CASSDLRGGNEQFF. DNA of the CDR3: TGCGCCAGCAGCGATTTGCGGGGTGGTAATGAGCAGTTCTTC.

This chain links TRBV4-1 with TRBJ2-5, with D perhaps being TRBD1 or TRBD2 (5 bases each). The CDR3 runs 16 residues. Germline V gene lookup returns CDR1 MGHRA and CDR2 YSYEKL. V was trimmed by 0 bases and J by 4 bases, leaving 15 bases between them. CDR3 DNA sequence: TGCGCCAGCAGCCAAGATTTGGGGAGTGGGGCAGAGACCCAGTACTTC. Translation: CASSQDLGSGAETQYF.

The rearrangement joins TRBV18 to TRBJ2-1; maybe TRBD2 (7 bases). The CDR3 sequence is 13 residues long. Trimming removed 3 bases from V and 7 bases from J, with 10 bases in between. Germline loops: CDR1 KGHSH, CDR2 LQKENI. In DNA, the CDR3 is TGTGCCAGCTCACCGGCGGGGGCAAATGAGCAGTTCTTC. This gives the protein CASSPAGANEQFF.

The CDR3 here is CASSLGLRAEKLFF. The CDR3 DNA follows: TGTGCCAGCAGCTTAGGGCTGAGGGCTGAAAAACTGTTTTTT. The V gene is TRBV11-2, the J gene TRBJ1-4; D not certain. Between the trimmed V and J ends, which lost 1 base and 7 bases, there was a span of 10 bases. This CDR3 comprises 14 residues. Germline V CDR1 and CDR2: SGHAT, FQNNGV.

The chain uses TRBV19 and TRBJ2-1; TRBD2 aligns across 8 bases. The V and J ends lost 7 bases and 7 bases, in that order; junction bases with no gene match: 15. Per the germline V gene, CDR1 is LNHDA and CDR2 is SQIVND (reference sequence). This CDR3 is built from 16 residues. The CDR3: CASTTRQREGGNEQFF. The CDR3, as DNA: TGTGCCAGTACCACCAGGCAACGGGAGGGGGGGAATGAGCAGTTCTTC.

The gene calls are TRBV19 and TRBJ2-7, with no clear D. CDR3 size: 10 residues. Trimming shortened V by 9 bases and J by 0 bases, and 3 bases separated the two germline ends. CDR1 is LNHDA, CDR2 SQIVND, per germline (reference sequence). The CDR3 loop is CARISYEQYF. For the CDR3, the DNA is TGTGCCAGAATCTCCTACGAGCAGTACTTC.

Only a few counts were recorded for this clone. This CDR3 is CASAMGQGNQPQHF. The CDR3 DNA reads TGTGCCAGCGCGATGGGGCAGGGGAATCAGCCCCAGCATTTT. This chain connects TRBV27 to TRBJ1-5; possible D gene TRBD1, 6 bases. Looked up from germline, CDR1 is MNHEY and CDR2 is SMNVEV (reference sequence). The CDR3 covers 14 residues. V lost 8 bases and J lost 4, with 15 bases in between.

The rearrangement links TRBV5-1 to TRBJ2-1, with 10 nucleotides matching TRBD2. The V and J ends lost 2 bases and 5 bases, in that order; junction bases with no gene match: 13. Germline loops: CDR1 SGHRS, CDR2 YFSETQ. This CDR3 is built from 18 residues. The CDR3 DNA is TGCGCCAGCAGCTTTCGGCAGGGGTGGACTAGCGGAAACAATGAGCAGTTCTTC. Its translation is CASSFRQGWTSGNNEQFF.

This chain uses TRBV7-2 with TRBJ2-5, with D maybe TRBD2 (6 bases). The CDR3 consists of 13 residues. CDR1 and CDR2 from the germline V gene are SGHTA and FQGNSA. V lost 5 bases to trimming and J lost 3 bases, with 10 bases between them. CDR3 sequence: CASSRPGEETQYF. The DNA for the CDR3 is TGTGCCAGCAGCCGACCGGGGGAAGAGACCCAGTACTTC.

The V and J genes are TRBV11-3 and TRBJ2-1; D is ambiguous. The CDR3 has 11 residues. Germline assignment: CDR1 SGHNT and CDR2 YENEEA. The V and J ends lost 0 bases and 6 bases respectively, with 0 bases between them. CDR3 in DNA: TGTGCCAGCAGCTTAGACAATGAGCAGTTCTTC. It encodes CASSLDNEQFF.

The J gene is TRBJ2-2, the V gene TRBV5-4; D assignment may be TRBD1 or TRBD2 (5 bases each). V was pared by 2 bases and J by 0 bases, with 8 bases between. In germline, CDR1 is SGHNT, CDR2 YYREEE (reference sequence). This CDR3 spans 15 amino acids. Here the CDR3 reads CASSFGGTNTGELFF. The DNA for the CDR3 is TGTGCCAGCAGCTTTGGGGGAACGAACACCGGGGAGCTGTTTTTT.

The rearrangement uses TRBV27 and TRBJ1-5, with D perhaps matching TRBD1 (5 bases). The germline V and J ends were trimmed by 5 bases and 1 base, with 15 bases remaining between them. Germline CDR1 MNHEY, CDR2 SMNVEV (reference sequence). The CDR3 totals 16 residues. The CDR3 nucleotides are TGTGCCAGCAGTGCAGCGGGGCATCGGAGCAATCAGCCCCAGCATTTT. This codes for CASSAAGHRSNQPQHF.

V gene TRBV5-1 combines with J gene TRBJ1-2; 7 bases are shared with TRBD1. V lost 4 bases to trimming and J lost 6 bases; unmatched junction nucleotides: 15. Germline lookup yields CDR1 SGHRS and CDR2 YFSETQ. This CDR3 comprises 16 residues. The CDR3, as DNA: TGCGCCAGCAGCGAAGGAAACAGGGGCAGAAGGAATGGCTACACCTTC. Protein product: CASSEGNRGRRNGYTF.

V is TRBV15 and J is TRBJ1-2; D is possibly TRBD1 (5 bases). CDR3 length: 14 residues. Germline V gene sequence: CDR1 LNHNV, CDR2 YYDKDF (reference sequence). Trimming shortened V by 1 base and J by 6 bases, and 12 bases separated the two germline ends. As DNA, the CDR3 is TGTGCCACCAGCAGAGTTTGGCAGGGAGATGGCTACACCTTC. This gives the protein CATSRVWQGDGYTF.

This clone was seen just once. V is TRBV18 and J is TRBJ2-7, with TRBD2 matching 7 bases. The CDR3 is made up of 15 amino acids. Germline V gene data show CDR1 as KGHSH and CDR2 as LQKENI. J gave up 5 bases and V 10 bases, and 17 bases lay outside the gene matches. The CDR3 sequence is CATSLSGGSWHEQYF. CDR3 in DNA: TGTGCCACCTCCTTAAGCGGCGGGAGCTGGCACGAGCAGTACTTC.

This clone was detected only once. The gene calls are TRBV11-2 and TRBJ2-1; either TRBD1 or TRBD2 may fit D (5 bases each). Germline V gene sequence: CDR1 SGHAT, CDR2 FQNNGV. Between the trimmed V and J ends, which lost 5 bases and 6 bases, there was a span of 23 bases. The CDR3 spans 17 residues. The CDR3 DNA is TGTGCCAGCAGCCGGTTCATACAGGCTAGCCGTTTCAATGAGCAGTTCTTC. It codes for CASSRFIQASRFNEQFF. The full variable domain, in which reference TRBV11-2 and TRBJ2-1 provide the parts outside the CDR3, is EAGVAQSPRYKIIEKRQSVAFWCNPISGHATLYWYQQILGQGPKLLIQFQNNGVVDDSQLPKDRFSAERLKGVDSTLKIQPAKLEDSAVYLCASSRFIQASRFNEQFFGPGTRLTVL.

The genes are TRBV7-2 and TRBJ1-5; D remains ambiguous. Germline V gene sequence: CDR1 SGHTA, CDR2 FQGNSA. This CDR3 is 13 amino acids long. The V end was cut by 3 bases, the J end by 4 bases, with 7 bases between. The CDR3 loop is CASSFAGNQPQHF. The CDR3 DNA follows: TGTGCCAGCAGCTTCGCGGGAAATCAGCCCCAGCATTTT.

This chain joins TRBV4-2 and TRBJ2-1, with a weak D call TRBD2 (6 bases). CDR1 is LGHNA, CDR2 YNFKEQ, per germline. The CDR3 runs 17 residues. V was shortened by 4 bases and J by 7 bases, with 23 bases between the two germline ends. The CDR3 DNA follows: TGTGCCAGCAGCCTCCAGTCAGTGGCTAGCGCATTAAATGAGCAGTTCTTC. Amino acid sequence: CASSLQSVASALNEQFF.

This chain joins TRBV9 and TRBJ2-7; D is uncertain. V was clipped by 0 bases and J by 2 bases, with 9 bases between them. The V gene's germline CDR1 is SGDLS and CDR2 YYNGEE. The CDR3 covers 14 residues. The CDR3 loop is CASSVDPIPYEQYF. The CDR3 region has the DNA TGTGCCAGCAGCGTAGATCCGATACCCTACGAGCAGTACTTC. Full variable domain (missing parts from reference TRBV9 and TRBJ2-7): DSGVTQTPKHLITATGQRVTLRCSPRSGDLSVYWYQQSLDQGLQFLIQYYNGEERAKGNILERFSAQQFPDLHSELNLSSLELGDSALYFCASSVDPIPYEQYFGPGTRLTVT.

The chain couples TRBV30 to TRBJ1-2; TRBD1 is a possible D gene (5 bases). The V gene lost 5 bases and the J gene lost 8 bases, with 15 bases spanning the gap. Germline V gene data show CDR1 as GTSNPN and CDR2 as SVGIG (reference sequence). This CDR3 region has 12 residues. As DNA, the CDR3 is TGTGCCTGGCGGGGGAGCGAGGAGGGCTACACCTTC. It is translated as CAWRGSEEGYTF.